This is a list of T cell receptor beta chains from one sample in a study of blood T cell repertoires in COVID-19. Some clones are missing from TCRdb's copy, which holds only in-frame ones; the method was immunoSEQ multiplex PCR. The top ten hold about 12% of the sample, which has 250,000 to 350,000 clones, approximately 86% seen once. Input material: peripheral blood. Receptors were obtained from a woman in her 70s with COVID-19, enrolled during active disease. The CDR3 runs from the conserved cysteine through the conserved F or W. The D gene is left open where the match is weak. Size values are once, few and many counts, or a class for expanded clones, and some rows have none.

j_call: TRBJ2-2
v_call: TRBV7-2
d_call: TRBD2
clone_size: many
cdr3_nt: TGTGCCAGCACCAACGGGGGGTCCGGGGAGCTGTTTTTT
cdr3_aa: CASTNGGSGELFF

j_call: TRBJ2-3
v_call: TRBV6-5
d_call: NA
clone_size: NA
cdr3_nt: TGTGCCAGCAGTTATCGGCCAGGGCTTACAGATACGCAGTATTTT
cdr3_aa: CASSYRPGLTDTQYF

j_call: TRBJ2-7
v_call: TRBV5-4
d_call: TRBD1
clone_size: NA
cdr3_nt: TGTGCCAGCAGCTTTGGTGTCGGGACAGGGGGCCACGAGCAGTACTTC
cdr3_aa: CASSFGVGTGGHEQYF

j_call: TRBJ2-5
v_call: TRBV5-1
d_call: NA
clone_size: NA
cdr3_nt: TGCGCCAGCAGCCTACAGGGTAACCTTCGGGAGACCCAGTACTTC
cdr3_aa: CASSLQGNLRETQYF

j_call: TRBJ1-2
v_call: TRBV5-6
d_call: TRBD1
clone_size: NA
cdr3_nt: TGTGCCAGCACCCGGGACAGCGTTAACTATGGCTACACCTTC
cdr3_aa: CASTRDSVNYGYTF

j_call: TRBJ2-5
v_call: TRBV9
d_call: NA
clone_size: NA
cdr3_nt: TGTGCCAGCAGCGTAGCTCCTAGCCAAGAGACCCAGTACTTC
cdr3_aa: CASSVAPSQETQYF

j_call: TRBJ2-7
v_call: TRBV7-9
d_call: TRBD1
clone_size: NA
cdr3_nt: TGTGCCAGCAGCTGGTGGGACAGGGGGTCCTACGAGCAGTACTTC
cdr3_aa: CASSWWDRGSYEQYF

j_call: TRBJ2-1
v_call: TRBV24-1
d_call: NA
clone_size: NA
cdr3_nt: TGTGCCACCAGTGATTTGCGGAGGGAGCAGTTCTTC
cdr3_aa: CATSDLRREQFF

j_call: TRBJ1-1
v_call: TRBV18
d_call: TRBD1
clone_size: NA
cdr3_nt: TGTGCCAGCGCCGGACAGGGAGGCACTGAAGCTTTCTTT
cdr3_aa: CASAGQGGTEAFF

j_call: TRBJ1-2
v_call: TRBV6-5
d_call: NA
clone_size: NA
cdr3_nt: TGTGCCAGCAGCCAGGTGCGGGATGATGGCTACACCTTC
cdr3_aa: CASSQVRDDGYTF

j_call: TRBJ2-7
v_call: TRBV6-5
d_call: TRBD2
clone_size: NA
cdr3_nt: TGTGCCAGCAGTTACTCAGTAGCGGGGAACGAGCAGTACTTC
cdr3_aa: CASSYSVAGNEQYF

j_call: TRBJ1-1
v_call: TRBV5-4
d_call: TRBD1
clone_size: NA
cdr3_nt: TGTGCCAGCAGCTCGCCCGCGACAGGGGACACTGAAGCTTTCTTT
cdr3_aa: CASSSPATGDTEAFF

j_call: TRBJ1-2
v_call: TRBV6-5
d_call: TRBD1
clone_size: NA
cdr3_nt: TGTGCCAGCGGACGGACAGGGGCTAAAAACTATGGCTACACCTTC
cdr3_aa: CASGRTGAKNYGYTF

j_call: TRBJ1-1
v_call: TRBV9
d_call: NA
clone_size: NA
cdr3_nt: TGTGCCAGCAGCTTAGAGGGTACAGGGATCACTGAAGCTTTCTTT
cdr3_aa: CASSLEGTGITEAFF

j_call: TRBJ2-3
v_call: TRBV18
d_call: NA
clone_size: NA
cdr3_nt: TGTGCCAGCTCACCACAGGGGTCAGGGCGGGATACGCAGTATTTT
cdr3_aa: CASSPQGSGRDTQYF

j_call: TRBJ2-1
v_call: TRBV9
d_call: NA
clone_size: NA
cdr3_nt: TGTGCCAGCAGCGGAGAAAGGACAGGGAGGGGTGAGCAGTTCTTC
cdr3_aa: CASSGERTGRGEQFF

j_call: TRBJ2-4
v_call: TRBV28
d_call: TRBD2
clone_size: NA
cdr3_nt: TGTGCCAGCAGCCCCGGGCGGGGGGTAGCCAAAAACATTCAGTACTTC
cdr3_aa: CASSPGRGVAKNIQYF

j_call: TRBJ1-6
v_call: TRBV24-1
d_call: NA
clone_size: once
cdr3_nt: TGTGCCACCAGTGAGTTACAGGGTGGTTCACCCCTCCACTTT
cdr3_aa: CATSELQGGSPLHF

j_call: TRBJ1-5
v_call: TRBV27
d_call: TRBD1
clone_size: few
cdr3_nt: TGTGCCAGCAGGGGGACAGCGTCTCCTTATAGCAATCAGCCCCAGCATTTT
cdr3_aa: CASRGTASPYSNQPQHF

j_call: TRBJ1-1
v_call: TRBV9
d_call: TRBD1
clone_size: NA
cdr3_nt: TGTGCCAGCAGCGTCGGGACAGAGATCAATGAAGCTTTCTTT
cdr3_aa: CASSVGTEINEAFF

j_call: TRBJ2-2
v_call: TRBV18
d_call: NA
clone_size: NA
cdr3_nt: TGTGCCAGCTCACCACTAGGACACCAACTCAACACCGGGGAGCTGTTTTTT
cdr3_aa: CASSPLGHQLNTGELFF

j_call: TRBJ1-3
v_call: TRBV30
d_call: TRBD1
clone_size: NA
cdr3_nt: TGTGCCTGGAAACAGGGGTTTGGAAACACCATATATTTT
cdr3_aa: CAWKQGFGNTIYF

j_call: TRBJ2-7
v_call: TRBV9
d_call: TRBD2
clone_size: NA
cdr3_nt: TGTGCCAGCAGTGCGACTAGCGGGCCTTACGAGCAGTACTTC
cdr3_aa: CASSATSGPYEQYF

j_call: TRBJ2-7
v_call: TRBV9
d_call: NA
clone_size: NA
cdr3_nt: TGTGCCAGCGGGCCGAGCGGCCCCTACGAGCAGTACTTC
cdr3_aa: CASGPSGPYEQYF

j_call: TRBJ2-3
v_call: TRBV6-5
d_call: NA
clone_size: NA
cdr3_nt: TGTGCCAGCAGTTACTCGACGGGGTACGGCAAAGATACGCAGTATTTT
cdr3_aa: CASSYSTGYGKDTQYF

j_call: TRBJ2-5
v_call: TRBV3-1/TRBV3-2
d_call: TRBD2
clone_size: NA
cdr3_nt: TGTGCCAGCAGCCAAGCGCGGCGAGCGGGGGAAGAGACCCAGTACTTC
cdr3_aa: CASSQARRAGEETQYF

j_call: TRBJ2-5
v_call: TRBV2
d_call: NA
clone_size: NA
cdr3_nt: TGTGCCAGCTCTCGAGGACTGACTTTAGAGACCCAGTACTTC
cdr3_aa: CASSRGLTLETQYF

j_call: TRBJ2-3
v_call: TRBV7-8
d_call: NA
clone_size: NA
cdr3_nt: TGTGCCAGCAGCTTCCGAGGCACAGATACGCAGTATTTT
cdr3_aa: CASSFRGTDTQYF

j_call: TRBJ2-7
v_call: TRBV15
d_call: TRBD2
clone_size: NA
cdr3_nt: TGTGCCACCCATGCGGGGGGCGCCAGCTCCTACGAGCAGTACTTC
cdr3_aa: CATHAGGASSYEQYF

j_call: TRBJ2-5
v_call: TRBV5-8
d_call: TRBD1
clone_size: NA
cdr3_nt: TGTGCCAGCAGCTCCTCAGGGGGAACTGTGGGAGAGACCCAGTACTTC
cdr3_aa: CASSSSGGTVGETQYF

j_call: TRBJ1-1
v_call: TRBV7-2
d_call: TRBD1
clone_size: NA
cdr3_nt: TGTGCCAGCAGCTTAAGACAGGGGGCGCGGAACACTGAAGCTTTCTTT
cdr3_aa: CASSLRQGARNTEAFF

j_call: TRBJ2-7
v_call: TRBV4-1
d_call: NA
clone_size: NA
cdr3_nt: TGCGCCAGCAGCCTACGGACAGACTCCTACGAGCAGTACTTC
cdr3_aa: CASSLRTDSYEQYF

j_call: TRBJ1-1
v_call: TRBV6-6
d_call: TRBD1
clone_size: NA
cdr3_nt: TGTGCCCATGAACGGGTAGGGGGCGTGGGAGCTTTCTTT
cdr3_aa: CAHERVGGVGAFF